The entry below describes one TCR beta chain. What it recognizes is unknown. Germline lookup yields CDR1 MNHNS and CDR2 SASEGT. The V gene lost 0 bases and the J gene lost 0 bases, with 8 bases spanning the gap. This CDR3 region has 15 residues. The repertoire was sequenced with immunoSEQ multiplex PCR; TCRdb's copy has only in-frame clones and lacks some. In the table there are approximately 160,000 clones, 90% of which are singletons. This sample was taken from a study of T cell responses to AZD1222 COVID-19 vaccine. General study results and limits: Close to half of all spike-specific TCRs reportedly target regions of the variants that are unmutated. Clonal diversity may have been underestimated, and the donors were mostly white British, with more females than males.

V and J are TRBV6-1 and TRBJ1-2, with a weak D call TRBD1 (5 bases). The TCR was taken from an adult in good health. The sequenced sample was peripheral blood, obtained on day 0 of AZD1222 vaccination. CDR3 sequence: CASSEAPTANYGYTF. In DNA form, the CDR3 reads TGTGCCAGCAGTGAAGCCCCGACAGCTAACTATGGCTACACCTTC.